This TCR beta chain was profiled in a study of CXCR3 chemokines and chemotherapy response in bladder cancer. TCRdb re-called the PCR reads with MiXCR, one entry per CDR3 protein. Of around 1,100 distinct CDR3 sequences in the sample, roughly a sixth were seen once. CDR3 size: 15 residues. Trimming removed 5 bases at V and 1 base at J, with 14 bases between. In germline, CDR1 is MNHEY, CDR2 SVGAGI. About this clonotype itself: A far larger clone differs by one base, so this is likely a read error.

The J gene is TRBJ2-5, the V gene TRBV6-5; perhaps D is TRBD1 or TRBD2 (5 bases each). The biological material was taken from a patient whose treatment included neoadjuvant chemotherapy. This receptor was taken from a human donor with bladder cancer that responded to neoadjuvant chemotherapy. CDR3 amino acids: CASSDPSGGQETQYF. CDR3 bases: TGTGCCAGCAGTGACCCCAGTGGGGGCCAAGAGACCCAGTACTTC.